A single sample gave rise to the 14 T cell receptor beta chains below, sequenced in a study of blood T cell repertoires in COVID-19. Libraries were prepared by immunoSEQ multiplex PCR; TCRdb keeps only in-frame clonotypes and omits some of them. This sample yields 70,000 or so clones, of which more than 90% are seen a single time; roughly 10% belongs to the top ten. Sequenced material: peripheral blood. Receptors were obtained from a human donor in a cohort sampled during active COVID-19.

The chain employs TRBV7-6 and TRBJ2-1; 8 bases align to TRBD2. J lost 7 bases, V lost 8 bases, and 16 bases had no gene match. The CDR3 length is 16 residues. The V gene's germline CDR1 is SGHVS and CDR2 FNYEAQ. CDR3 protein: CASVQSPAGVGNEQFF. The CDR3 DNA reads TGTGCCAGCGTACAGTCTCCAGCGGGAGTAGGGAATGAGCAGTTCTTC. Complete variable domain (other parts from reference TRBV7-6 and TRBJ2-1): GAGVSQSPRYKVTKRGQDVALRCDPISGHVSLYWYRQALGQGPEFLTYFNYEAQQDKSGLPNDRFSAERPEGSISTLTIQRTEQRDSAMYRCASVQSPAGVGNEQFFGPGTRLTVL.

The chain employs TRBV7-2 and TRBJ2-7, with 11 bases matching TRBD2. Germline values: CDR1 SGHTA, CDR2 FQGNSA. The CDR3 is 14 residues long. J gave up 6 bases and V 5 bases, and 6 bases lay outside the gene matches. CDR3 region: CASSELAGASEQYF. The CDR3 DNA sequence: TGTGCCAGCAGCGAACTAGCGGGAGCCTCCGAGCAGTACTTC.

The rearrangement uses TRBV6-5 and TRBJ1-6; TRBD1 agrees at 7 bases. Trimming at V came to 6 bases and at J to 7 bases, leaving 6 bases not matched to a gene. The CDR3 loop spans 14 amino acids. Germline-derived CDR1 and CDR2 are MNHEY and SVGAGI. The CDR3 sequence is CASRYGQENSPLHF. The CDR3 nucleotides are TGTGCCAGCAGATACGGACAGGAAAATTCACCCCTCCACTTT.

In its sample, this clone is medium-sized. The chain recombines TRBV6-2 or TRBV6-3 with TRBJ2-7; D may be TRBD1 (6 bases). This CDR3 contains 15 residues. Trimming left V 5 bases short and J 0 bases short, with 14 bases between. Germline CDR1 reads MNHEY; CDR2 reads SVGEGT. This CDR3 reads CASSRDTASSYEQYF. The CDR3 DNA sequence: TGTGCCAGCAGTAGGGACACAGCCAGCTCCTACGAGCAGTACTTC.

The chain is built from TRBV18 and TRBJ2-3, with D hard to call. CDR3 size: 13 residues. Germline V gene lookup returns CDR1 KGHSH and CDR2 LQKENI. V was trimmed by 3 bases and J by 4 bases, leaving 8 bases between them. The CDR3, as DNA: TGTGCCAGCTCACCCCCGGTGGCAGATACGCAGTATTTT. This sequence encodes CASSPPVADTQYF.

The rearrangement links TRBV12-3 or TRBV12-4 to TRBJ2-7, with unresolved D. This CDR3 has 11 amino acids. Trimming stripped 4 bases from V and 2 bases from J, with 3 bases between. The CDR3 DNA sequence: TGTGCCAGCAGTTCAGCCTACGAGCAGTACTTC. This gives the protein CASSSAYEQYF.

This clone appeared a single time. This chain joins TRBV4-1 and TRBJ2-5, with TRBD1 matching over 9 bases. V shed 0 bases, J shed 5 bases, and the junction held 7 bases outside the gene matches. The CDR3 consists of 16 residues. Germline CDR1 and CDR2: MGHRA and YSYEKL. The CDR3, as DNA: TGCGCCAGCAGCCAAGACTCGGGACAGGGTTTGGAGACCCAGTACTTC. Translating it yields CASSQDSGQGLETQYF.

The rearrangement uses TRBV3-1 (or the pseudogene TRBV3-2) and TRBJ1-1, with a weak D call TRBD1 (6 bases). Trimming pared 2 bases from V and 1 base from J, leaving 8 bases between. Germline values: CDR1 LGHDT, CDR2 YNNKEL (reference sequence). This CDR3 has 14 amino acids. The CDR3 DNA is TGTGCCAGCAGCCAACAGGGGAGGAACACTGAAGCTTTCTTT. Its protein product is CASSQQGRNTEAFF.

The V gene is TRBV19, the J gene TRBJ2-1, with a tentative D call TRBD2 (5 bases). The germline V gene encodes CDR1 LNHDA and CDR2 SQIVND (reference sequence). The CDR3 is 13 residues long. Trimming shortened V by 5 bases and J by 2 bases, and 7 bases separated the two germline ends. CDR3 coding DNA: TGTGCCAGTAGTCCGGGAACCTACAATGAGCAGTTCTTC. It codes for CASSPGTYNEQFF.

This clone was seen only once. The chain couples TRBV23-1 to TRBJ1-1; 10 bases fit TRBD1. TRBV23-1 is noted as an ORF with a role that remains uncertain. The CDR3 has 18 amino acids. V lost 2 bases to trimming and J lost 1 base; unmatched junction nucleotides: 10. Written as DNA, the CDR3 is TGCGCCAGCAGTCAAGGACCGGGACAGGGGTATTGGAACACTGAAGCTTTCTTT. This encodes CASSQGPGQGYWNTEAFF.

The chain has TRBV5-3 and TRBJ2-2, with 10 bases lining up with TRBD2. TRBV5-3 is treated as an ORF (open reading frame) with a function not yet certain. The CDR3 extends over 17 amino acids. Unmatched junction bases numbered 5, after V lost 2 bases and J lost 1 base. Here the CDR3 reads CARSFGSGRENTGELFF. CDR3 nucleotide sequence: TGTGCCAGAAGCTTCGGGAGCGGGAGGGAGAACACCGGGGAGCTGTTTTTT.

This chain uses TRBV12-2 with TRBJ1-5; TRBD1 is taken as the D call from the table, unchecked against the DNA. TRBV12-2 counts as a pseudogene. The CDR3 has 16 residues. DNA of the CDR3: TGTGCAAGTCGCTTAAGATACAGGTTGGGCAATCAGCCCCAGCATTTT. Its protein product is CASRLRYRLGNQPQHF.

This chain uses TRBV7-2 with TRBJ2-7, with TRBD1 identical over 9 bases. Germline V gene data show CDR1 as SGHTA and CDR2 as FQGNSA. The V and J ends lost 7 bases and 7 bases, in that order; junction bases with no gene match: 14. The CDR3 extends over 15 amino acids. The CDR3 region is CASNPEGQGGKEQYF. Here the CDR3 DNA reads TGTGCCAGCAACCCAGAGGGACAGGGAGGAAAAGAGCAGTACTTC. The variable domain in full, completed from reference TRBV7-2 and TRBJ2-7, reads GAGVSQSPSNKVTEKGKDVELRCDPISGHTALYWYRQSLGQGLEFLIYFQGNSAPDKSGLPSDRFSAERTGGSVSTLTIQRTQQEDSAVYLCASNPEGQGGKEQYFGPGTRLTVT.

The chain recombines TRBV10-2 with TRBJ1-1; the D gene is possibly TRBD1 (5 bases). Trimming took 6 bases from V and 5 from J, leaving 10 bases between them. This CDR3 has 12 amino acids. Germline lookup yields CDR1 WSHSY and CDR2 SAAADI. The CDR3 loop reads CASSSGITEAFF. Written as DNA, the CDR3 is TGCGCCAGCAGCTCAGGGATTACTGAAGCTTTCTTT.